This TCR beta chain was sequenced for a study of blood T cell repertoires in COVID-19. Background on the study: COVID-19 samples, acute and convalescent, were from the United States, Italy and Spain. Sources were T cells, B-cell-depleted T cells, or PBMCs; the material itself was cDNA or gDNA.

The table came from immunoSEQ multiplex PCR; TCRdb's copy has only in-frame clones and leaves some out. The sample carries just over 150,000 clones, approximately 80% recorded once. Germline assignment: CDR1 LNHNV and CDR2 YYDKDF (reference sequence). The length of the CDR3 is 14 residues. Trimming removed 1 base from V and 7 bases from J, with 11 bases in between. It was during active infection that Seattle patients were enrolled and then longitudinally followed. The specimen was peripheral blood. The gene calls are TRBV15 and TRBJ1-5, with D possibly matching TRBD1 (5 bases). This receptor was taken from a woman in her thirties or forties with COVID-19, enrolled during active disease. The DNA of the CDR3 is TGTGCCACCAGCAGAGGATTTCAGGGACAGCCCCAGCATTTT. It encodes CATSRGFQGQPQHF. The variable domain in full, with the rest retrieved from reference TRBV15 and TRBJ1-5, is DAMVIQNPRYQVTQFGKPVTLSCSQTLNHNVMYWYQQKSSQAPKLLFHYYDKDFNNEADTPDNFQSRRPNTSFCFLDIRSPGLGDTAMYLCATSRGFQGQPQHFGDGTRLSIL.